A selection of T cell receptor beta chains follows, all from one sample in a study of shared clonotypes between healthy human individuals. Profiled with immunoSEQ multiplex PCR; TCRdb holds only in-frame clones, not every one. The table lists roughly 2.2 million clones, less than 95% of them singletons. Sequencing used naive CD4+ T cells from PBMCs. The receptors stem from a man in his late teens or twenties in good health. Some clones in this sample may be carry-over from other donors' samples. Each CDR3 is given without its conserved first and last residue. The size field is filled for only some rows; it gives once, few, many or a size class.

j_gene: TRBJ1-4
abundance: NA
v_gene: TRBV28
CDR3aa: ASSSTGSANEKLF

j_gene: TRBJ2-1
abundance: NA
v_gene: TRBV7-3
CDR3aa: ASRSQGGEQF

j_gene: TRBJ1-1
abundance: NA
v_gene: TRBV28
CDR3aa: ASSFSWGGAF

j_gene: TRBJ2-7
abundance: NA
v_gene: TRBV4-1
CDR3aa: ASSQEEDTTHPEQY

j_gene: TRBJ1-5
abundance: NA
v_gene: TRBV30
CDR3aa: AWSNGEGSNQPQH

j_gene: TRBJ1-2
abundance: few
v_gene: TRBV18
CDR3aa: ASSPPTAGGYT

j_gene: TRBJ2-2
abundance: NA
v_gene: TRBV28
CDR3aa: ASSLAGVGTGELF

j_gene: TRBJ2-3
abundance: NA
v_gene: TRBV7-3
CDR3aa: ASSPWGGLAGDSGRDTQY

j_gene: TRBJ2-7
abundance: once
v_gene: TRBV6-5
CDR3aa: ASSPFLQGANL

j_gene: TRBJ2-7
abundance: NA
v_gene: TRBV4-1
CDR3aa: ASSQDIGSYEQY

j_gene: TRBJ2-3
abundance: NA
v_gene: TRBV7-9
CDR3aa: ASSPGGDTQY

j_gene: TRBJ2-7
abundance: NA
v_gene: TRBV27
CDR3aa: ASKGSLGWQNNSYEQY

j_gene: TRBJ1-2
abundance: NA
v_gene: TRBV7-6
CDR3aa: ASSPGAGDENYGYT

j_gene: TRBJ1-1
abundance: NA
v_gene: TRBV7-3
CDR3aa: ASSLGGPLTEAF

j_gene: TRBJ2-2
abundance: NA
v_gene: TRBV27
CDR3aa: ASSLFSTTGELF

j_gene: TRBJ2-5
abundance: NA
v_gene: TRBV2
CDR3aa: ASNGARPQETQY

j_gene: TRBJ2-5
abundance: NA
v_gene: TRBV5-1
CDR3aa: ASSWWEGIGETQY

j_gene: TRBJ1-1
abundance: NA
v_gene: TRBV10-2
CDR3aa: ASSQISDGGTEAF

j_gene: TRBJ2-1
abundance: NA
v_gene: TRBV6-6
CDR3aa: ASTYRLAGEMGEQF

j_gene: TRBJ2-5
abundance: NA
v_gene: TRBV7-9
CDR3aa: ASSSVAGETQY

j_gene: TRBJ2-7
abundance: NA
v_gene: TRBV28
CDR3aa: ASTSTPSREQY

j_gene: TRBJ2-2
abundance: NA
v_gene: TRBV7-9
CDR3aa: ASGTQGGELF

j_gene: TRBJ2-5
abundance: once
v_gene: TRBV10-2
CDR3aa: ASSEGSFQETQY

j_gene: TRBJ1-2
abundance: NA
v_gene: TRBV5-1
CDR3aa: ASSLARGYGYT

j_gene: TRBJ1-3
abundance: NA
v_gene: TRBV6-1
CDR3aa: ASSEAGGPGASSGNTIY

j_gene: TRBJ2-7
abundance: NA
v_gene: TRBV28
CDR3aa: ASRAAGTGH

j_gene: TRBJ2-3
abundance: NA
v_gene: TRBV4-1
CDR3aa: ASSPQGTGGALGYTDTQY

j_gene: TRBJ2-3
abundance: NA
v_gene: TRBV29-1
CDR3aa: SVPTWDSRTPTDTQY

j_gene: TRBJ2-7
abundance: once
v_gene: TRBV25-1
CDR3aa: ASRWSGQGFPEQY

j_gene: TRBJ1-5
abundance: few
v_gene: TRBV28
CDR3aa: ASSTAGVTQPQH

j_gene: TRBJ1-1
abundance: NA
v_gene: TRBV7-9
CDR3aa: ASSLAGGGRNTEAF

j_gene: TRBJ2-7
abundance: NA
v_gene: TRBV7-7
CDR3aa: ASSSLTEQY

j_gene: TRBJ2-4
abundance: NA
v_gene: TRBV2
CDR3aa: ASSQDRGSRGIQY

j_gene: TRBJ1-4
abundance: NA
v_gene: TRBV6-1
CDR3aa: ASSEAVQGVREKLF

j_gene: TRBJ1-1
abundance: once
v_gene: TRBV18
CDR3aa: ASSPPKGEAF

j_gene: TRBJ2-2
abundance: NA
v_gene: TRBV5-1
CDR3aa: ASSGTANTGELF

j_gene: TRBJ2-5
abundance: NA
v_gene: TRBV9
CDR3aa: ASGRTKNQETQY

j_gene: TRBJ2-7
abundance: once
v_gene: TRBV19
CDR3aa: ASSIGTSGTEQY

j_gene: TRBJ1-1
abundance: NA
v_gene: TRBV28
CDR3aa: ASSLMQIMNTEAF

j_gene: TRBJ2-4
abundance: NA
v_gene: TRBV5-5
CDR3aa: ASSLSLGGRKNIQY

j_gene: TRBJ2-1
abundance: NA
v_gene: TRBV28
CDR3aa: ASSNPRGGSTPTEQF

j_gene: TRBJ2-2
abundance: NA
v_gene: TRBV19
CDR3aa: ASRTVEALHTGELF

j_gene: TRBJ1-4
abundance: NA
v_gene: TRBV4-3
CDR3aa: ASSQDLGRGMDEKLF

j_gene: TRBJ1-4
abundance: NA
v_gene: TRBV5-4
CDR3aa: ASSLMGQTTNEKLF

j_gene: TRBJ2-4
abundance: NA
v_gene: TRBV28
CDR3aa: ASSSGTGDPAKNIQY

j_gene: TRBJ2-2
abundance: NA
v_gene: TRBV10-3
CDR3aa: AISERREANTGELF

j_gene: TRBJ2-5
abundance: NA
v_gene: TRBV28
CDR3aa: ASSLLGKANQETQY